The rows below give T cell receptor beta chains drawn from one sample of a study of cytomegalovirus exposure and HLA in healthy donors. Produced via immunoSEQ multiplex PCR; TCRdb's table is partial and in-frame only. The table lists about 140,000 clones, approximately 79% of them singletons. The sequencing sample was made of PBMCs. These receptors were obtained from a female donor in good health and CMV-seronegative. CDR3s leave out the opening cysteine and the closing phenylalanine or tryptophan. Size is omitted from some rows. Given values are once, few, many or a class for expanded clones.

>TRBV11-3|NA
ASEGQGGTGELF
>TRBV30|NA
AWAGTDTQY
>TRBV6-5|NA
ASSSPPIYEQY
>TRBV9|NA
ASSVEWDRQNIQY
>TRBV25-1|NA
ASIRSGIDEKLF
>TRBV11-2|NA
ASSSRQSNEKLF
>TRBV5-1|NA
ASSLWSSADNEQF
>TRBV28|NA
ASSLLSGDTEAF
>TRBV4-1|NA
ASSQGQGERPQH
>TRBV7-9|NA
ASSGLAGGLDEQF
>TRBV28|NA
ASSNPRSYGYT
>TRBV4-1|NA
ASSLTFPSGATDTQY
>TRBV2|NA
ASRVLAFNQETQY
>TRBV29-1|NA
SVGRGNYEQY
>TRBV10-3|NA
AISEPGQGSEAF
>TRBV5-6|few
ASSLNRDSNQPQH
>TRBV7-7|NA
ASSLGEQAVMNTEAF
>TRBV5-1|NA
ASSLSGRFVNEQF
>TRBV5-1|NA
ASNVGLAGDTNTGELF
>TRBV29-1|NA
SVEGGRPTGELF
>TRBV5-1|NA
ASSLAGQGARGYT
>TRBV10-3|NA
AISERETGELF
>TRBV6-5|NA
ASRKIARETQY
>TRBV28|NA
ASSLGSLNTEAF
>TRBV6-5|NA
ASRSPGGASYEQY
>TRBV12-5|NA
ASGLVPKRDGGMSDEQY
>TRBV7-2|NA
ASSRSGHLNTEAF
>TRBV15|once
ATSRDQRQGGGYT
>TRBV10-3|few
AISDSGSPYEQY
>TRBV4-1|NA
ASSQVPSGRKVGTQY
>TRBV5-4|NA
ALTRDPGNTIY
>TRBV5-6|once
ASSTSSGRARRNEQF
>TRBV7-9|few
ASSLASRSSGNTIY
>TRBV29-1|NA
SVLGLAGGLTSTDTQY
>TRBV11-1|NA
ASSLEQLNTGELF
>TRBV30|NA
AWSAGTGERYEQY
>TRBV10-2|NA
ASRDPGLTDNEKLF
>TRBV7-2|NA
ASSSSRGTIGGYT
>TRBV5-1|NA
ASSWGQGEAF
>TRBV19|NA
ASTPDRFSNQPQH
>TRBV7-9|few
ASSPREGQNNEQF
>TRBV5-1|NA
ASSLVQGYEQF